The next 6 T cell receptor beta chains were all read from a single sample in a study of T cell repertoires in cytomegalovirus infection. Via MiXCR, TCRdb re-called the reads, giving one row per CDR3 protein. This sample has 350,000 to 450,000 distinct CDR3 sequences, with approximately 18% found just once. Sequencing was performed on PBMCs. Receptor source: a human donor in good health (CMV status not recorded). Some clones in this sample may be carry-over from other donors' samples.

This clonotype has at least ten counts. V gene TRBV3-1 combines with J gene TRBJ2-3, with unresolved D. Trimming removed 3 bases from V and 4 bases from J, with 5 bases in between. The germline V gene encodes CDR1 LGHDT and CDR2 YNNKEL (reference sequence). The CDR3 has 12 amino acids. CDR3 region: CASSQTADTQYF. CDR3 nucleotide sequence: TGTGCCAGCAGCCAGACGGCAGATACGCAGTATTTT.

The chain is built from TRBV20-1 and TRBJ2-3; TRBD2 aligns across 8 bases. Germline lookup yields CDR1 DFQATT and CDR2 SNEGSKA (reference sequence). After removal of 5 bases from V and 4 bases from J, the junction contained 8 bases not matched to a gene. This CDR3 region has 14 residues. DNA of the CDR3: TGCAGTGCTCCAGCGGGAGTGAACCCAGATACGCAGTATTTT. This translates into CSAPAGVNPDTQYF.

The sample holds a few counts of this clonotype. DNA of the CDR3: TGTGCCAGCCAGAGGGGGGCCCAAGAGACCCAGTACTTC. This translates into CASQRGAQETQYF. The chain uses TRBV12-3 or TRBV12-4 and TRBJ2-5; D assignment may be TRBD1 or TRBD2 (6 bases each). The CDR3 length is 13 residues. The germline V and J ends were trimmed by 8 bases and 1 base, with 11 bases remaining between them.

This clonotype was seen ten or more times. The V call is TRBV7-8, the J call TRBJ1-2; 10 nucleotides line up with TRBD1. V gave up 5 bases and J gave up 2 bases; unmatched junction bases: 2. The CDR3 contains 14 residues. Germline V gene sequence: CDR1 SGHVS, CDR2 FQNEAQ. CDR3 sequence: CASSRTGGNYGYTF. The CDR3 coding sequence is TGTGCCAGCAGCCGGACAGGGGGAAACTATGGCTACACCTTC.

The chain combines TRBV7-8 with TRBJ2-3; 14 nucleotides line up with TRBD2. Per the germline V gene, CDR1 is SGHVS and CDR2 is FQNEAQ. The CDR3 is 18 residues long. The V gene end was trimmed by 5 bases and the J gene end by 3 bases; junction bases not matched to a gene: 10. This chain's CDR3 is CASSRETGTSGSTDTQYF. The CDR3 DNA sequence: TGTGCCAGCAGCCGAGAAACCGGGACTAGCGGGAGTACAGATACGCAGTATTTT.

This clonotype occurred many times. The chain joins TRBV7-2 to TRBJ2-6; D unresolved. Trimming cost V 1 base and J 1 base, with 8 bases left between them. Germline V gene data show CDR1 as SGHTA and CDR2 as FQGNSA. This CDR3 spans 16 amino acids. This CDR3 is CASSLVLGSGANVLTF. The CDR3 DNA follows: TGTGCCAGCAGCTTAGTTCTAGGTTCTGGGGCCAACGTCCTGACTTTC.